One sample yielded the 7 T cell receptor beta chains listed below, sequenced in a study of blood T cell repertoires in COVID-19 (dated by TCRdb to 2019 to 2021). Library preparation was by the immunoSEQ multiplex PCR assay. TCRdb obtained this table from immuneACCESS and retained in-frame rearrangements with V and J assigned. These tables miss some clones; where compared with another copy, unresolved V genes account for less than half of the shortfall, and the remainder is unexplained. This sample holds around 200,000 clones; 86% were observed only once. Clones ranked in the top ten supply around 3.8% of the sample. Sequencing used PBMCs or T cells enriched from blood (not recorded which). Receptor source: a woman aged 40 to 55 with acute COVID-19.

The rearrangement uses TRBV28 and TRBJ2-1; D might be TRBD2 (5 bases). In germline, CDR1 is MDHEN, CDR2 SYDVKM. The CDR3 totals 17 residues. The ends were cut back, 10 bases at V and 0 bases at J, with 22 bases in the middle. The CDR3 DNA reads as TGTGCCACCACCATCGCCGGGGTTCACTACTCCTACAATGAGCAGTTCTTC. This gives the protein CATTIAGVHYSYNEQFF.

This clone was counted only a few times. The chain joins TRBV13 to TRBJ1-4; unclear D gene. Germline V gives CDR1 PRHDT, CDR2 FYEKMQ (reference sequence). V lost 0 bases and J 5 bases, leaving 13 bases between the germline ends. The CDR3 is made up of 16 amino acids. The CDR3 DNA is TGTGCCAGCAGCTTAGGAAGCTTAACCTGGAATGAAAAACTGTTTTTT. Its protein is CASSLGSLTWNEKLFF.

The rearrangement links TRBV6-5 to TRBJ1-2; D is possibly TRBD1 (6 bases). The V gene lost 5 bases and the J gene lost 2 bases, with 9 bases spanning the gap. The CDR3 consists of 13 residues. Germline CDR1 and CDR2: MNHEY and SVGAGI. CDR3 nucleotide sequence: TGTGCCAGCAGTACCGGGACAAACTATGGCTACACCTTC. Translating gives CASSTGTNYGYTF.

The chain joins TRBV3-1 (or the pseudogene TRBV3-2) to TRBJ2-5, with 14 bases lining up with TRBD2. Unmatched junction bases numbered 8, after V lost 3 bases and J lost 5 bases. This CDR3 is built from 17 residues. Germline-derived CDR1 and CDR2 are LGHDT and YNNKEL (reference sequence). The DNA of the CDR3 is TGTGCCAGCAGCCATCTTACGACTAGCGGGGGGGATGAGACCCAGTACTTC. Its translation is CASSHLTTSGGDETQYF.

CDR3 sequence reads: CASSLQAGGRQETQYF. CDR3 bases: TGTGCCAGCAGCTTACAAGCGGGGGGCCGCCAAGAGACCCAGTACTTC. V and J are TRBV7-3 and TRBJ2-5; 9 bases line up with TRBD2. The CDR3 contains 16 residues. V lost 2 bases and J lost 1; bases outside the gene matches: 5. Looked up from germline, CDR1 is SGHTA and CDR2 is FQGTGA.

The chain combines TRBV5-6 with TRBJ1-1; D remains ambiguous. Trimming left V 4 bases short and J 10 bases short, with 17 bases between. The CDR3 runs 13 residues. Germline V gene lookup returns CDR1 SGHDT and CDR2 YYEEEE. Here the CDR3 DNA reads TGTGCCAGCAGCCTGCGATTTTCCCCGATAGCTTTCTTT. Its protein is CASSLRFSPIAFF.

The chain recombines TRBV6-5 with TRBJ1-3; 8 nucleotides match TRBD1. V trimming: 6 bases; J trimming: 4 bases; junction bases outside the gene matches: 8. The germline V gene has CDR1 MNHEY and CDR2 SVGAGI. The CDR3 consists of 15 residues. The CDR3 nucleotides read TGTGCCAGCAGCGCGACGGGACAGGAAGGAAACACCATATATTTT. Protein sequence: CASSATGQEGNTIYF.